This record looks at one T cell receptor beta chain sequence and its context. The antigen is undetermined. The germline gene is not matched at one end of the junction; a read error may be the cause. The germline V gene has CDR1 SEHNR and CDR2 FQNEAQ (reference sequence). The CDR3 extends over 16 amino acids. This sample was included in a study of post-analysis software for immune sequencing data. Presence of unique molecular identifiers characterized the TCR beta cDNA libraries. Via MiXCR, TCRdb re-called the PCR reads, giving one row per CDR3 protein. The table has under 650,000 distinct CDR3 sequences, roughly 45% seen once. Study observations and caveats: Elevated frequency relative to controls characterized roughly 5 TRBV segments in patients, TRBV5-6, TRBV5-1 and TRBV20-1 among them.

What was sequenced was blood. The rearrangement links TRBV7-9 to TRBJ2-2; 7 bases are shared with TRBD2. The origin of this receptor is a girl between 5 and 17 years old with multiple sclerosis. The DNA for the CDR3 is TGTACCAGCAGCAGAACCGGGACTAAAGGGACCGGGGAGCTGTTTTTT. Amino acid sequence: CTSSRTGTKGTGELFF.